This T cell receptor beta chain derives from a study of beta chain features in type 1 diabetes. Across the whole study: Patient and healthy donor groups were alike in age, gender and cell yields. Broader study findings: The similarity of naive, central memory and Treg TCRB repertoires appeared greater among patients than among healthy donors. Insertions at VDJ junctions were less frequent in type 1 diabetes patients. These patients also deleted more nucleotides at the same junctions.

Details on this clone: Its target is unknown.

Investigators reverse transcribed all isolated RNA, so they sequenced expressed TCRB transcripts. Clones were read by immunoSEQ multiplex PCR, and TCRdb kept only the in-frame ones, dropping some. Of more than 300,000 clones in the sample, over 12% were seen once. The sample comprised naive CD4+ T cells from blood. This TCR derives from a woman in her late teens or twenties in good health.

The CDR3 sequence is CASSLWARTSATGADTQYF. The CDR3 DNA reads as TGTGCCAGCAGTTTATGGGCTCGGACTAGCGCGACGGGTGCAGATACGCAGTATTTT. This rearrangement joins TRBV28 to TRBJ2-3, with 9 bases fitting TRBD2. The CDR3 totals 19 residues. J gave up 4 bases and V 0 bases, and 14 bases lay outside the gene matches. Germline CDR1 MDHEN, CDR2 SYDVKM.